The rows below give T cell receptor beta chains drawn from one sample of a study of shared clonotypes between healthy human individuals. Using immunoSEQ multiplex PCR, the repertoire was profiled, and TCRdb retains in-frame clones only, with some absent. The sample lists 550,000 to 800,000 clones, roughly 91% occurring once. Sequencing input: memory CD8+ T cells from PBMCs. The receptors were sampled from a young man in good health. Some clones in this sample may be carry-over from other donors' samples. Both conserved end residues are part of each CDR3. A D gene is named only where the DNA matches it firmly. Clone size, where shown, is once, few, many, or a class for clones that have expanded.

size,D,V,J,CDR3,DNA
NA,NA,TRBV7-9,TRBJ1-1,CAGSQGATEAFF,TGTGCCGGATCCCAAGGGGCCACTGAAGCTTTCTTT
NA,NA,TRBV27,TRBJ2-1,CASTSWGPSYNEQFF,TGTGCCAGCACCTCATGGGGGCCATCCTACAATGAGCAGTTCTTC
NA,NA,TRBV5-8,TRBJ2-2,CASTGVGANTGELFF,TGTGCCAGCACTGGGGTAGGGGCAAACACCGGGGAGCTGTTTTTT
NA,NA,TRBV27,TRBJ2-1,CASSLSIWGAGQGGSEGQFF,TGTGCCAGCAGTTTATCGATATGGGGGGCGGGCCAGGGGGGCTCAGAGGGGCAGTTCTTC
NA,NA,TRBV2,TRBJ2-7,CASSEGGNGVYEQYF,TGTGCCAGCAGTGAGGGTGGCAATGGGGTATACGAGCAGTACTTC
few,NA,TRBV6-5,TRBJ1-1,CASSENTEAFF,TGTGCCAGCAGTGAGAACACTGAAGCTTTCTTT
NA,TRBD1,TRBV5-6,TRBJ1-2,CASSLDREDGYTF,TGTGCCAGCAGCCTGGACAGGGAGGATGGCTACACCTTC
NA,NA,TRBV5-1,TRBJ2-7,CASSLLRAEPSYEQYF,TGCGCCAGCAGCTTGCTCCGGGCGGAGCCCTCCTACGAGCAGTACTTC
NA,NA,TRBV29-1,TRBJ1-1,CSVVGGEAEAFF,TGCAGCGTTGTAGGTGGGGAGGCTGAAGCTTTCTTT
once,NA,TRBV27,TRBJ2-1,CASSLPPYNEQFF,TGTGCCAGCAGTTTACCCCCCTACAATGAGCAGTTCTTC
many,TRBD2,TRBV4-2,TRBJ2-3,CASSHLAGHESPTDTQYF,TGTGCCAGCAGCCATCTAGCGGGCCACGAATCACCTACAGATACGCAGTATTTT
NA,NA,TRBV27,TRBJ2-7,CASSPLDGTYEQYF,TGTGCCAGCAGTCCCTTGGACGGAACCTACGAGCAGTACTTC
NA,NA,TRBV5-1,TRBJ2-7,CASSSQAELLGSSYEQYF,TGCGCCAGCAGCTCGCAAGCAGAACTACTGGGGAGCTCCTACGAGCAGTACTTC
NA,TRBD2,TRBV7-9,TRBJ2-7,CASSKDLAGGYEQYF,TGTGCCAGCAGCAAAGATCTAGCGGGGGGCTACGAGCAGTACTTC
NA,NA,TRBV5-1,TRBJ2-7,CASSSTGGSREQYF,TGCGCCAGCAGCTCGACGGGTGGGTCCCGCGAGCAGTACTTC
NA,NA,TRBV14,TRBJ2-7,CASSQPNSAGIYEQYF,TGTGCCAGCAGCCAACCTAATTCTGCGGGAATTTACGAGCAGTACTTC
once,NA,TRBV28,TRBJ2-7,CASSLGTVSYEQYF,TGTGCCAGCAGTTTAGGAACCGTCTCCTACGAGCAGTACTTC
NA,NA,TRBV20-1,TRBJ1-5,CSAREDQPQHF,TGCAGTGCCAGGGAGGATCAGCCCCAGCATTTT
NA,TRBD2,TRBV27,TRBJ2-7,CASSTPPAASGSFEQYF,TGTGCCAGCAGCACACCCCCTGCGGCTAGCGGGAGCTTCGAGCAGTACTTC
few,TRBD1,TRBV7-9,TRBJ1-2,CASSPTGGGYGYTF,TGTGCCAGCAGCCCGACAGGGGGCGGCTATGGCTACACCTTC
NA,TRBD1,TRBV28,TRBJ2-7,CASSFQGESYEQYF,TGTGCCAGCAGTTTCCAGGGGGAATCCTACGAGCAGTACTTC
once,TRBD1,TRBV4-1,TRBJ1-4,CASSFDRESEKLFF,TGCGCCAGCAGCTTCGACAGGGAAAGTGAAAAACTGTTTTTT
NA,NA,TRBV4-3,TRBJ2-7,CASSQDRASYEQYF,TGCGCCAGCAGCCAAGACAGGGCCTCCTACGAGCAGTACTTC
NA,TRBD1,TRBV10-3,TRBJ2-7,CAISIRDRYYEQYF,TGTGCCATCAGTATCCGGGACAGGTACTACGAGCAGTACTTC
NA,NA,TRBV29-1,TRBJ2-7,CSARAGITAHEQYF,TGCAGCGCCCGGGCTGGCATAACCGCCCACGAGCAGTACTTC